One and the same sample provided the 25 T cell receptor beta chains below, sequenced in a study of patients and donors after allogeneic stem cell transplantation. TCRdb re-called the RT-PCR reads with MiXCR, one entry per CDR3 protein. This sample has approximately 200,000 distinct CDR3 sequences, with around two fifths found just once. The sample consisted of blood, either unsorted or a sorted T cell fraction (not recorded which). Receptors were obtained from a human donor who was either an allogeneic HSCT recipient or a stem cell or donor lymphocyte infusion donor (not recorded which). It is not recorded whose cells these are; they may come from a transplant donor.

This clonotype was seen more than once but under ten times. The genes are TRBV7-9 and TRBJ2-3, with D maybe TRBD1 (5 bases). V lost 5 bases and J lost 2, with 14 bases in between. CDR1 is SEHNR, CDR2 FQNEAQ, per germline (reference sequence). There are 15 residues in the CDR3. The CDR3 coding sequence is TGTGCCAGCAGCGACGACAGTCTTGTCACAGATACGCAGTATTTT. This translates into CASSDDSLVTDTQYF.

The rearrangement links TRBV5-1 to TRBJ2-7, with 14 bases aligning to TRBD2. Trimming took 4 bases from V and 4 from J; bases not matched to a gene: 7. There are 16 residues in the CDR3. CDR1 SGHRS and CDR2 YFSETQ come from the germline V gene. The CDR3: CASSRGLAGVGYEQYF. As DNA, the CDR3 is TGCGCCAGCAGCCGGGGACTAGCGGGAGTGGGTTACGAGCAGTACTTC.

The rearrangement links TRBV7-2 to TRBJ1-2, with D unresolved. V was shortened by 1 base and J by 8 bases, with 14 bases between the two germline ends. CDR3 size: 14 residues. Germline V gene lookup returns CDR1 SGHTA and CDR2 FQGNSA. CDR3: CASSLDVGDTGYTF. In nucleotides, the CDR3 is TGTGCCAGCAGCTTAGACGTCGGTGACACCGGCTACACCTTC.

The chain combines TRBV12-3 or TRBV12-4 with TRBJ2-5, with D unclear. There are 14 residues in the CDR3. V was trimmed by 3 bases and J by 1 base, leaving 9 bases between them. The DNA for the CDR3 is TGTGCCAGCAGTTTTTGGGATCTCCAAGAGACCCAGTACTTC. This sequence encodes CASSFWDLQETQYF.

The rearrangement uses TRBV12-3 or TRBV12-4 and TRBJ1-1; the D is unclear. This CDR3 region has 14 residues. V lost 2 bases to trimming and J lost 4 bases, with 11 bases between them. For the CDR3, the DNA is TGTGCCAGCAGTTTAAAGGGCTTAATCACTGAAGCTTTCTTT. Translation gives CASSLKGLITEAFF.

This clonotype was observed a few times. This chain uses TRBV29-1 with TRBJ1-1; D remains unclear. Per germline, CDR1 SQVTM and CDR2 ANQGSEA. CDR3 length: 13 residues. V was cut by 7 bases and J by 2 bases, with 14 bases left in between. The CDR3 region has the DNA TGCAGCGCTACAAGCTCTTTCAACACTGAAGCTTTCTTT. Amino acid sequence: CSATSSFNTEAFF.

This chain connects TRBV4-3 to TRBJ1-2, with a possible D match to TRBD1 (6 bases). V was trimmed by 6 bases and J by 0 bases, leaving 20 bases between them. The CDR3 consists of 17 residues. Germline values: CDR1 LGHNA, CDR2 YSLEER. For the CDR3, the DNA is TGCGCCAGCAGGATGGGGGCCGCCCCCGATACTAACTATGGCTACACCTTC. Translating gives CASRMGAAPDTNYGYTF.

V usage is TRBV12-3 or TRBV12-4 and J usage is TRBJ1-1, with a tentative D call TRBD1 (5 bases). The germline V and J ends were trimmed by 2 bases and 3 bases, with 19 bases remaining between them. CDR3 length equals 17 residues. The DNA of the CDR3 is TGTGCCAGCAGTTTATCGACCCTGGGGGAAGCGTACACTGAAGCTTTCTTT. The encoded protein is CASSLSTLGEAYTEAFF.

The chain recombines TRBV14 with TRBJ2-1; 11 positions agree with TRBD2. The CDR3 is made up of 18 amino acids. V trimming: 0 bases; J trimming: 0 bases; junction bases outside the gene matches: 4. CDR1 and CDR2 (germline): SGHDN, FVKESK. DNA of the CDR3: TGTGCCAGCAGCCAAGATCTACTAGCGGGGGACTCCTACAATGAGCAGTTCTTC. It is translated as CASSQDLLAGDSYNEQFF.

The V gene is TRBV4-3, the J gene TRBJ1-1; D is possibly TRBD1 (5 bases). Germline V lookup: CDR1 LGHNA, CDR2 YSLEER. Trimming removed 6 bases at V and 3 bases at J, with 20 bases between. The CDR3 is made up of 16 amino acids. Here the CDR3 reads CASRVGMGGFDTEAFF. CDR3 bases: TGCGCCAGCAGGGTGGGGATGGGGGGGTTCGACACTGAAGCTTTCTTT.

The V call is TRBV7-6, the J call TRBJ2-1; D possibly uses TRBD1 or TRBD2 (5 bases each). V lost 0 bases and J 9 bases, leaving 9 bases between the germline ends. The CDR3 loop spans 13 amino acids. CDR1 and CDR2 (germline): SGHVS, FNYEAQ. In DNA, the CDR3 is TGTGCCAGCAGCTTAGCGGGGGAAGCTGAGCAGTTCTTC. The encoded protein is CASSLAGEAEQFF.

This chain joins TRBV15 and TRBJ2-4; D possibly uses TRBD1 or TRBD2 (7 bases each). The length of the CDR3 is 16 residues. V dropped 3 bases and J dropped 2 bases, with 14 bases sitting between them. CDR1 LNHNV and CDR2 YYDKDF come from the germline V gene (reference sequence). CDR3 in amino acids: CATSRGEGAPKNIQYF. The CDR3 DNA reads as TGTGCCACCAGCAGGGGGGAGGGGGCGCCCAAAAACATTCAGTACTTC.

The V gene is TRBV4-2, the J gene TRBJ1-2; 8 positions match TRBD1. V was pared by 3 bases and J by 4 bases, with 4 bases of the junction left unmatched. This CDR3 is built from 14 residues. Germline V CDR1 and CDR2: LGHNA, YNFKEQ. The CDR3 loop is CASSQRQGSYGYTF. Here the CDR3 DNA reads TGTGCCAGCAGCCAGCGACAGGGGTCCTATGGCTACACCTTC.

The genes are TRBV7-2 and TRBJ1-1, with D hard to call. CDR3 length equals 17 residues. Trimming pared 5 bases from V and 0 bases from J, leaving 19 bases between. The germline V gene encodes CDR1 SGHTA and CDR2 FQGNSA. The CDR3 reads CASSRYSRTLMNTEAFF. The CDR3 DNA reads as TGTGCCAGCAGCCGTTACAGCAGAACCTTAATGAACACTGAAGCTTTCTTT. Together with reference TRBV7-2 and TRBJ1-1, the CDR3 gives the full variable domain: GAGVSQSPSNKVTEKGKDVELRCDPISGHTALYWYRQSLGQGLEFLIYFQGNSAPDKSGLPSDRFSAERTGGSVSTLTIQRTQQEDSAVYLCASSRYSRTLMNTEAFFGQGTRLTVV.

The rearrangement joins TRBV3-1 to TRBJ2-7; a possible D gene is TRBD2 (6 bases). Germline CDR1 LGHDT, CDR2 YNNKEL (reference sequence). The ends were cut back, 5 bases at V and 7 bases at J, with 12 bases in the middle. The CDR3 extends over 12 amino acids. The CDR3 nucleotides are TGTGCCAGCAGCACCTTTGCGGGGGAGCAGTACTTC. Translating gives CASSTFAGEQYF.

The table lists this clonotype with a few counts. This chain connects TRBV12-3 or TRBV12-4 to TRBJ2-7, with no clear D. V dropped 6 bases and J dropped 1 base, with 16 bases sitting between them. The CDR3 is 15 amino acids. The CDR3 loop reads CASSTGQGGSYEQYF. Here the CDR3 DNA reads TGTGCCAGCAGCACTGGCCAAGGCGGATCCTACGAGCAGTACTTC.

The rearrangement uses TRBV12-5 and TRBJ1-1; tentative D call: TRBD1 (6 bases). The CDR3 spans 13 residues. Germline-derived CDR1 and CDR2 are LGHNT and FRNRAP. Trimming shortened V by 5 bases and J by 1 base, and 8 bases separated the two germline ends. The CDR3 loop is CASGMTGNTEAFF. DNA of the CDR3: TGTGCTAGTGGTATGACAGGGAACACTGAAGCTTTCTTT.

There are a few counts of this clonotype. This chain connects TRBV4-1 to TRBJ1-4; tentative D call: TRBD1 (5 bases). The germline gives CDR1 MGHRA, CDR2 YSYEKL. The CDR3 totals 11 residues. Trimming pared 0 bases from V and 15 bases from J, leaving 8 bases between. The CDR3 region has the DNA TGCGCCAGCAGCCAAGATGGGGGTTTGTTTTTT. Residues: CASSQDGGLFF.

This sequence joins TRBV5-1 and TRBJ1-1, with D possibly being TRBD1 (5 bases). V lost 0 bases and J lost 5, with 11 bases in between. The CDR3 has 14 amino acids. Per the germline V gene, CDR1 is SGHRS and CDR2 is YFSETQ. CDR3 coding DNA: TGCGCCAGCAGCTTGGTAAGGGGAATAACTGAAGCTTTCTTT. Amino acids: CASSLVRGITEAFF.

This rearrangement joins TRBV15 to TRBJ1-6; the match to TRBD1 covers 8 bases. CDR3 length equals 14 residues. Germline loops: CDR1 LNHNV, CDR2 YYDKDF (reference sequence). Losses at the gene ends were 5 bases for V and 10 bases for J; bases not matched to a gene: 7. The CDR3 coding sequence is TGTGCCACCAGCTCGGACAGGGCTGGCTCACCCCTCCACTTT. Residues: CATSSDRAGSPLHF.

The genes are TRBV6-5 and TRBJ2-5; D unclear. V lost 7 bases and J lost 4, with 13 bases in between. The length of the CDR3 is 13 residues. Germline V CDR1 and CDR2: MNHEY, SVGAGI. CDR3 in DNA: TGTGCCAGCACCTCTACGGTGCGAGAGACCCAGTACTTC. This sequence encodes CASTSTVRETQYF.

The chain employs TRBV5-1 and TRBJ2-1; D tentatively reads TRBD1 or TRBD2 (5 bases each). Trimming pared 1 base from V and 2 bases from J, leaving 19 bases between. Per the germline V gene, CDR1 is SGHRS and CDR2 is YFSETQ. This CDR3 has 18 amino acids. The CDR3 sequence: CASSLRDPPIYPYNEQFF. DNA of the CDR3: TGCGCCAGCAGCTTGCGGGACCCACCAATTTACCCCTACAATGAGCAGTTCTTC.

There are a few counts of this clonotype. The rearrangement uses TRBV7-3 and TRBJ2-7, with D possibly TRBD1 on 6 matching bases. CDR3 length: 14 amino acids. Germline V lookup: CDR1 SGHTA, CDR2 FQGTGA. With 5 bases removed from V and 1 base from J, the gap between germline ends came to 12 bases. Written as DNA, the CDR3 is TGTGCCAGCAGCAGACAGAGGGGGTCCTACGAGCAGTACTTC. As protein: CASSRQRGSYEQYF.

This sequence joins TRBV29-1 and TRBJ1-2; D unresolved. The germline V gene has CDR1 SQVTM and CDR2 ANQGSEA. The CDR3 spans 14 residues. Trimming cost V 3 bases and J 0 bases, with 11 bases left between them. This chain's CDR3 is CSVDVGPANYGYTF. The CDR3, as DNA: TGCAGCGTTGATGTGGGTCCAGCTAACTATGGCTACACCTTC.

This clonotype was counted only a few times. The chain couples TRBV28 to TRBJ2-7; D remains ambiguous. The germline V gene encodes CDR1 MDHEN and CDR2 SYDVKM. The CDR3 extends over 12 amino acids. V was pared by 5 bases and J by 4 bases, with 9 bases between. The CDR3 spells CASSPLGYEQYF. CDR3 nucleotide sequence: TGTGCCAGCAGTCCTCTAGGTTACGAGCAGTACTTC.